The sequence of this T cell receptor beta chain was determined in a study of beta chain features in type 1 diabetes. The investigators reverse transcribed all of the isolated RNA, so they sequenced expressed TCRB transcripts. Sequencing was performed with immunoSEQ multiplex PCR; in TCRdb, only in-frame clones are kept and a portion is missing. The sample contains 160,000 or so clones, around 10% of which appear only once. The sequence was collected from a man between 18 and 29 years old in good health. What was sequenced was central memory CD4+ T cells from blood.

The DNA for the CDR3 is TGTGCCAGCAGCTTGGAGGGGGGAACGCAGTATTTT. It yields the protein CASSLEGGTQYF. The chain uses TRBV5-6 and TRBJ2-3; D may be TRBD1 or TRBD2 (6 bases each). Trimming cost V 0 bases and J 9 bases, with 8 bases left between them. The CDR3 is 12 residues long. Germline CDR1 and CDR2: SGHDT and YYEEEE. Drawing the rest from reference TRBV5-6 and TRBJ2-3, the complete variable domain is DAGVTQSPTHLIKTRGQQVTLRCSPKSGHDTVSWYQQALGQGPQFIFQYYEEEERQRGNFPDRFSGHQFPNYSSELNVNALLLGDSALYLCASSLEGGTQYFGPGTRLTVL.